The sequence of this T cell receptor beta chain was determined in a study of beta chain features in type 1 diabetes. The study, taken as a whole, reports: At VDJ recombination sites, type 1 diabetes patients had fewer insertions and more deleted nucleotides. When Type 1 diabetes patients were examined, their TCRB CDR3s proved moderately but significantly shorter in all four CD4+ subsets.

This CDR3 comprises 16 residues. After removal of 0 bases from V and 2 bases from J, the junction contained 6 bases not matched to a gene. CDR1 and CDR2 from the germline V gene are SGDLS and YYNGEE. The authors reverse transcribed all of the isolated RNA, so sequencing captured expressed TCRB transcripts. Assay: immunoSEQ multiplex PCR; the TCRdb copy retains only in-frame clones and omits some. The sample contains just over 450,000 clones, roughly 30% of which appear only once. On this clone itself: Its cognate antigen is unknown.

Sorting based on CD45RO/CCR7/CD25/CD127/CD95/CD27 separated CD4+ naive, central memory, regulatory and stem cell-like memory cells. The sequenced sample was naive CD4+ T cells from blood. This sequence joins TRBV9 and TRBJ2-3; 7 bases align to TRBD2. The TCR sequence derives from a man aged 18-30 years in good health. The CDR3 DNA is TGTGCCAGCAGCGTAGTGGGGCTAGCGGCCACAGATACGCAGTATTTT. Its protein product is CASSVVGLAATDTQYF.